This T cell receptor (beta chain) was retrieved from a study of blood T cell repertoires in COVID-19. Overall study context: Sites across the United States, Italy and Spain contributed samples from acute and convalescent COVID-19. Sources were T cells, B-cell-depleted T cells, or PBMCs; the material itself was cDNA or gDNA.

The J segment lost 6 bases and the V segment lost 6 bases, leaving 0 bases of the junction unmatched. The CDR3 sequence is 11 residues long. Looked up from germline, CDR1 is SNHLY and CDR2 is FYNNEI. In the source study's methods: Nucleated cell counts were estimated from reference gene primer amplification. Profiling relied on immunoSEQ multiplex PCR, and the TCRdb table lists in-frame clones only, not all of them. The D gene and trimming were derived from the DNA, and the V and J assignments and clone size from that table. The profile shows 35,000 to 45,000 clones, around 79% of them singletons. The material sequenced was peripheral blood. The rearrangement links TRBV2 to TRBJ2-7; 9 bases line up with TRBD2. The TCR originated in a human donor in a cohort sampled during active COVID-19. The CDR3 nucleotides read TGTGCCAGCAGACTAGCGGGCGAGCAGTACTTC. This encodes CASRLAGEQYF.